The source of this T cell receptor beta chain is a study of regulatory T cells in long-lasting Graves disease. V lost 6 bases and J lost 6; bases outside the gene matches: 5. Germline values: CDR1 SNHLY, CDR2 FYNNEI. This CDR3 has 14 residues. The time point: persistent/refractory GD, antithyroid drugs over 5 years with positive TRAb. Making the TCR library involved RNA that had been extracted from PBMCs. Whole-study findings and limits: Persistent Graves' patients showed less TCR diversity than newly diagnosed patients showed. Persistent disease samples used TRBV28, TRBJ1-2 and TRBJ2-5 preferentially.

TCR beta libraries were built with iRepertoire HTBI primers and Arm-PCR of CDR3 regions. TCRdb reprocessed the multiplex PCR reads via MiXCR and lists one record per CDR3 protein. The table includes some 280,000 distinct CDR3 sequences, 20% to 25% detected once. This clonotype was seen only a few times. Its antigen is unidentified. The genes are TRBV2 and TRBJ2-3; 11 nucleotides align to TRBD1. The sample consisted of peripheral blood mononuclear cells (PBMCs), taken when the disease was refractory, from a patient treated with antithyroid drugs. The receptor was isolated from a female donor with Graves disease. The CDR3 bases are TGTGCCAGCAGCGGACAGGGGGCGCCTGATACGCAGTATTTT. Residues: CASSGQGAPDTQYF.